The 18 T cell receptor beta chains listed next were all sequenced from one sample in a study of T cell responses to AZD1222 COVID-19 vaccine. Sequencing used immunoSEQ multiplex PCR; TCRdb keeps in-frame clones, though not all of them. The table records approximately 120,000 clones, over 75% of them present only once. This sample comprised peripheral blood, obtained on day 0 of AZD1222 vaccination. These receptors all come from an adult in good health.

This chain uses TRBV20-1 with TRBJ1-5; no firm D call. Per germline, CDR1 DFQATT and CDR2 SNEGSKA (reference sequence). The CDR3 totals 11 residues. The V gene lost 1 base and the J gene lost 8 bases, with 6 bases spanning the gap. As DNA, the CDR3 is TGCAGTGCTAGAGCCGGGGAGCCCCAGCATTTT. This codes for CSARAGEPQHF.

This chain joins TRBV7-9 and TRBJ2-3; 10 nucleotides match TRBD2. Trimming took 5 bases from V and 5 from J; bases not matched to a gene: 10. CDR1 and CDR2 from the germline V gene are SEHNR and FQNEAQ (reference sequence). The CDR3 contains 16 residues. The CDR3 nucleotides read TGTGCCAGCAGCGAGGGGCTAGCGGGAGTTGGAGATACGCAGTATTTT. As protein: CASSEGLAGVGDTQYF.

The CDR3 DNA sequence: TGTGCCAGCAATTGGGACATGAGCTCCTATAATTCACCCCTCCACTTT. Its protein is CASNWDMSSYNSPLHF. This chain joins TRBV2 and TRBJ1-6; possibly TRBD1 for D (6 bases). From germline, CDR1 is SNHLY and CDR2 FYNNEI. The CDR3 runs 16 residues. Between the trimmed V and J ends, which lost 7 bases and 0 bases, there was a span of 13 bases.

The gene calls are TRBV19 and TRBJ2-3, with TRBD1 matching over 7 bases. Per germline, CDR1 LNHDA and CDR2 SQIVND (reference sequence). CDR3 length equals 16 residues. The V segment lost 4 bases and the J segment 1 base; nucleotides outside the gene matches: 8. CDR3 DNA sequence: TGTGCCAGTAGTACCCAGACAGGGTTTGGCACAGATACGCAGTATTTT. It yields the protein CASSTQTGFGTDTQYF. Full variable domain (missing parts from reference TRBV19 and TRBJ2-3): DGGITQSPKYLFRKEGQNVTLSCEQNLNHDAMYWYRQDPGQGLRLIYYSQIVNDFQKGDIAEGYSVSREKKESFPLTVTSAQKNPTAFYLCASSTQTGFGTDTQYFGPGTRLTVL.

The genes are TRBV7-6 and TRBJ1-6; D may be TRBD1 (5 bases). This CDR3 is built from 15 residues. Germline values: CDR1 SGHVS, CDR2 FNYEAQ. Trimming took 6 bases from V and 9 from J, leaving 18 bases between them. The CDR3 nucleotides read TGTGCCAGCAGACAAGACAGAACCCGGGCTTCACCCCTCCACTTT. Its protein product is CASRQDRTRASPLHF. The full variable domain, its missing parts supplied by reference TRBV7-6 and TRBJ1-6, is GAGVSQSPRYKVTKRGQDVALRCDPISGHVSLYWYRQALGQGPEFLTYFNYEAQQDKSGLPNDRFSAERPEGSISTLTIQRTEQRDSAMYRCASRQDRTRASPLHFGNGTRLTVT.

This clone appeared a single time. This chain connects TRBV2 to TRBJ2-1, with a possible D match to TRBD1 (7 bases). From germline, CDR1 is SNHLY and CDR2 FYNNEI. The V and J ends lost 7 bases and 10 bases respectively, with 23 bases between them. The CDR3 extends over 15 amino acids. The CDR3 bases are TGTGCCAGCACCCCCCTCGGGGGACAGAAGAAAGAGCAGTTCTTC. It translates to CASTPLGGQKKEQFF.

As for this clone: Additional DNA sequences in this sample encode the identical CDR3. The chain recombines TRBV3-1 (or the pseudogene TRBV3-2) with TRBJ1-1; 8 positions agree with TRBD1. Trimming at V came to 5 bases and at J to 1 base, leaving 3 bases not matched to a gene. This CDR3 is 14 amino acids long. Germline V gene lookup returns CDR1 LGHDT and CDR2 YNNKEL (reference sequence). The CDR3 nucleotides read TGTGCCAGCAGCTTGGGACAGGCGAACACTGAAGCTTTCTTT. This sequence encodes CASSLGQANTEAFF.

The chain couples TRBV12-3 or TRBV12-4 to TRBJ1-5; D is ambiguous. The CDR3 has 10 residues. Trimming cost V 4 bases and J 8 bases, with 3 bases left between them. The chain's CDR3 is CASSYKPQHF. CDR3 sequence (DNA): TGTGCCAGCAGTTATAAGCCCCAGCATTTT.

This chain links TRBV18 with TRBJ1-2, with TRBD1 identical over 9 bases. The CDR3 runs 15 residues. CDR1 and CDR2 (germline): KGHSH, LQKENI. The trim removed 2 bases at V and 5 bases at J, leaving 6 bases unmatched. The CDR3 protein is CASSPVQGTGYGYTF. Here the CDR3 DNA reads TGTGCCAGCTCACCAGTCCAAGGGACAGGGTATGGCTACACCTTC.

The chain uses TRBV4-1 and TRBJ2-1; TRBD2 matches 9 bases. With 1 base clipped from V and 7 bases from J, the junction kept 8 bases outside the gene matches. The CDR3 covers 16 residues. Per the germline V gene, CDR1 is MGHRA and CDR2 is YSYEKL. CDR3 sequence reads: CASSQVISGSRNEQFF. For the CDR3, the DNA is TGCGCCAGCAGCCAAGTGATTAGCGGGAGTAGGAATGAGCAGTTCTTC.

This chain joins TRBV30 and TRBJ2-5, with D uncertain. The V end lost 7 bases, the J end lost 1 base, and 13 bases lay between the germline ends. CDR1 and CDR2 (germline): GTSNPN, SVGIG (reference sequence). The CDR3 covers 13 residues. The CDR3 DNA reads as TGTGCCTTCCGGCCGGTACTCCAAGAGACCCAGTACTTC. Translation gives CAFRPVLQETQYF. Full variable domain (rest looked up from reference TRBV30 and TRBJ2-5): SQTIHQWPATLVQPVGSPLSLECTVEGTSNPNLYWYRQAAGRGLQLLFYSVGIGQISSEVPQNLSASRPQDRQFILSSKKLLLSDSGFYLCAFRPVLQETQYFGPGTRLLVL.

This clone turned up a few times. This chain links TRBV7-2 with TRBJ2-7, with 7 bases lining up with TRBD1. V was pared by 5 bases and J by 5 bases, with 9 bases of the junction left unmatched. Germline V gene data show CDR1 as SGHTA and CDR2 as FQGNSA. The CDR3 sequence is 14 residues long. CDR3 sequence (DNA): TGTGCCAGCAGCCCCTCCGGGACAGAAAACGAGCAGTACTTC. This sequence encodes CASSPSGTENEQYF.

This chain joins TRBV18 and TRBJ2-1, with a tentative D call TRBD2 (5 bases). Trimming shortened V by 0 bases and J by 3 bases, and 9 bases separated the two germline ends. The germline V gene has CDR1 KGHSH and CDR2 LQKENI. The CDR3 loop spans 15 amino acids. CDR3 nucleotide sequence: TGTGCCAGCTCACCACCGTCGGGGAACTACAATGAGCAGTTCTTC. Its protein product is CASSPPSGNYNEQFF. Full variable domain (outside the CDR3, taken from reference TRBV18 and TRBJ2-1): NAGVMQNPRHLVRRRGQEARLRCSPMKGHSHVYWYRQLPEEGLKFMVYLQKENIIDESGMPKERFSAEFPKEGPSILRIQQVVRGDSAAYFCASSPPSGNYNEQFFGPGTRLTVL.

In this sample, this clone turned up once. The DNA for the CDR3 is TGTGCCAGCACGGGCGACACTCAAAGGACTGAAGCTTTCTTT. This codes for CASTGDTQRTEAFF. The J gene is TRBJ1-1, the V gene TRBV2; D unresolved. The length of the CDR3 is 14 residues. The V gene's germline CDR1 is SNHLY and CDR2 FYNNEI. The germline V and J ends were trimmed by 7 bases and 5 bases, with 17 bases remaining between them.

The gene calls are TRBV9 and TRBJ1-1; D unresolved. Germline V gene data show CDR1 as SGDLS and CDR2 as YYNGEE. V was shortened by 0 bases and J by 5 bases, with 8 bases between the two germline ends. The CDR3 contains 13 residues. CDR3 region: CASSVGGWTEAFF. DNA of the CDR3: TGTGCCAGCAGCGTAGGGGGATGGACTGAAGCTTTCTTT.

The CDR3 here is CASNLQGPGNTIYF. CDR3 DNA sequence: TGCGCCAGCAACTTACAGGGTCCTGGAAACACCATATATTTT. The V gene is TRBV10-2, the J gene TRBJ1-3; possibly TRBD1 for D (6 bases). Germline lookup yields CDR1 WSHSY and CDR2 SAAADI. Trimming left V 7 bases short and J 2 bases short, with 12 bases between. The CDR3 contains 14 residues.

The rearrangement links TRBV6-2 or TRBV6-3 to TRBJ2-1; 9 positions agree with TRBD1. This CDR3 comprises 15 residues. CDR1 is MNHEY and CDR2 is SVGEGT in the germline V gene. J lost 4 bases, V lost 5 bases, and 6 bases had no gene match. The CDR3: CASSGRDRVYNEQFF. The CDR3 DNA is TGTGCCAGCAGTGGACGGGACAGGGTGTACAATGAGCAGTTCTTC.

The chain has TRBV7-2 and TRBJ2-1; D may be TRBD1 (5 bases). The CDR3 length is 13 residues. Between the trimmed V and J ends, which lost 4 bases and 9 bases, there was a span of 13 bases. The germline CDR1 and CDR2 sequences are SGHTA and FQGNSA. CDR3 nucleotides: TGTGCCAGCAGCTCCCATCAGGGTGGTGAGCAGTTCTTC. Translated: CASSSHQGGEQFF.